This TCR beta chain was sequenced during a study of blood T cell repertoires in COVID-19. Study at large: Sites across the United States, Italy and Spain contributed samples from acute and convalescent COVID-19.

This CDR3 is built from 12 residues. Germline CDR1 is SGHDT and CDR2 is YYEEEE. The ends were cut back, 2 bases at V and 8 bases at J, with 10 bases in the middle. Participants were aged about 18 to 100 years, lived in around 25 US areas, and enrolled virtually. Profiled with immunoSEQ multiplex PCR; TCRdb holds only in-frame clones, not every one. The table includes around 160,000 clones, 70% to 90% detected once. The receptor was derived from a woman aged 25 to 45 with acute COVID-19. Sequenced sample: PBMCs or T cells enriched from blood (not recorded which). The rearrangement joins TRBV5-6 to TRBJ1-2; D uncertain. DNA of the CDR3: TGTGCCAGCAGCTTTTTGGGAGAAGGCTACACCTTC. Translating gives CASSFLGEGYTF.